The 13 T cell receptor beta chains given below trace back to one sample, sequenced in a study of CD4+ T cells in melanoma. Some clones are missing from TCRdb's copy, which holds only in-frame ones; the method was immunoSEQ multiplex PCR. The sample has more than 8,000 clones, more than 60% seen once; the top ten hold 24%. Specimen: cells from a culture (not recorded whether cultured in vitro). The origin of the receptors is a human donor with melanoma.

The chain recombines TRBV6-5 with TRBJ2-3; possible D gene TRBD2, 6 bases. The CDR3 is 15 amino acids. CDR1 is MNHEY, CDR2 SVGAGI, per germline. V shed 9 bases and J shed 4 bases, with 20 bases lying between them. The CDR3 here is CASGRGGDRADTQYF. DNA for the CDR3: TGTGCCAGTGGAAGAGGAGGGGATCGGGCAGATACGCAGTATTTT.

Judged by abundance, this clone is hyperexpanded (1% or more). The CDR3 protein is CASSVGQAYEQYF. Here the CDR3 DNA reads TGTGCCAGCAGCGTGGGACAGGCCTACGAGCAGTACTTC. The chain employs TRBV7-8 and TRBJ2-7, with TRBD1 identical over 8 bases. CDR1 is SGHVS, CDR2 FQNEAQ, per germline. V dropped 5 bases and J dropped 2; count of bases not matched to a gene: 2. The CDR3 spans 13 residues. The full variable domain, in which reference TRBV7-8 and TRBJ2-7 provide the parts outside the CDR3, is GAGVSQSPRYKVAKRGQDVALRCDPISGHVSLFWYQQALGQGPEFLTYFQNEAQLDKSGLPSDRFFAERPEGSVSTLKIQRTQQEDSAVYLCASSVGQAYEQYFGPGTRLTVT.

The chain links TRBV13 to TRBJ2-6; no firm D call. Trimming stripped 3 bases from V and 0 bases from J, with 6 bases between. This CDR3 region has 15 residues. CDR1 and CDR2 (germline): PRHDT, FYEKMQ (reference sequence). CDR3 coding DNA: TGTGCCAGCAGCTTTAGACTCTCTGGGGCCAACGTCCTGACTTTC. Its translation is CASSFRLSGANVLTF.

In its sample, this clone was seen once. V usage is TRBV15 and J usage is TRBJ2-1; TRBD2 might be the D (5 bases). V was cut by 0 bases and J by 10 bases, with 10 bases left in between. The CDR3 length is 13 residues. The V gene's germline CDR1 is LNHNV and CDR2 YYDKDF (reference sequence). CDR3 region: CATSRDRGYEQFF. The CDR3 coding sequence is TGTGCCACCAGCAGAGATCGGGGATACGAGCAGTTCTTC.

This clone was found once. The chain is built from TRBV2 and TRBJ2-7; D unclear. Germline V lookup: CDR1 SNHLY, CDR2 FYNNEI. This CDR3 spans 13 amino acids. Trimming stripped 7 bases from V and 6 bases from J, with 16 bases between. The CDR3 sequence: CASIGVGRSEQYF. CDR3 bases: TGTGCCAGCATTGGAGTAGGGCGATCCGAGCAGTACTTC. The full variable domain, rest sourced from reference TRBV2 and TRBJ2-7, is EPEVTQTPSHQVTQMGQEVILRCVPISNHLYFYWYRQILGQKVEFLVSFYNNEISEKSEIFDDQFSVERPDGSNFTLKIRSTKLEDSAMYFCASIGVGRSEQYFGPGTRLTVT.

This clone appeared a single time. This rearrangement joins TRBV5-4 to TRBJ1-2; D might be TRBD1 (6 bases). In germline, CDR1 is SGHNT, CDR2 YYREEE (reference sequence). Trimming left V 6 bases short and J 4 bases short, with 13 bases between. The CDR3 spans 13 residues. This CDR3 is CASTQGLGYGYTF. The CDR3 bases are TGTGCCAGCACCCAGGGGTTAGGCTATGGCTACACCTTC.

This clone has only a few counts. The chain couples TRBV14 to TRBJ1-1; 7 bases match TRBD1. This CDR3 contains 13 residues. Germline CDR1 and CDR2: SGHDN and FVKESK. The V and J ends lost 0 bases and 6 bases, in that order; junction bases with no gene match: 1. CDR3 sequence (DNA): TGTGCCAGCAGCCAAGACACAGGGGCTGAAGCTTTCTTT. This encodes CASSQDTGAEAFF.

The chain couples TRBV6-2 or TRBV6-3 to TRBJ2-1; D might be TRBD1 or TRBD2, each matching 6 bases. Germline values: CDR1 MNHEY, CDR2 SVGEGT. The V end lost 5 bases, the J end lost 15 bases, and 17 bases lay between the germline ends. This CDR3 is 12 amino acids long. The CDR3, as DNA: TGTGCCAGCAGTCGCCGAAGGGGGGTTCTGTTCTTC. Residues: CASSRRRGVLFF.

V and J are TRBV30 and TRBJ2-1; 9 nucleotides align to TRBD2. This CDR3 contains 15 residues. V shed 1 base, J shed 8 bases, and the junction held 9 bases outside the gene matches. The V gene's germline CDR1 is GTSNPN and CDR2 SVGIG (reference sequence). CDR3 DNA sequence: TGTGCCTGGAGTGGTGGGCGGGGGGGTGTTGATGAGCAGTTCTTC. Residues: CAWSGGRGGVDEQFF.

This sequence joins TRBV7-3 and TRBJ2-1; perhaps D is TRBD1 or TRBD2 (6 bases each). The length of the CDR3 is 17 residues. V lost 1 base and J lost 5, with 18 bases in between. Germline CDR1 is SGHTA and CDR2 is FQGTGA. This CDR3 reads CASSLIGWGAGDNEQFF. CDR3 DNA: TGTGCCAGCAGCTTAATAGGTTGGGGGGCTGGGGACAATGAGCAGTTCTTC.

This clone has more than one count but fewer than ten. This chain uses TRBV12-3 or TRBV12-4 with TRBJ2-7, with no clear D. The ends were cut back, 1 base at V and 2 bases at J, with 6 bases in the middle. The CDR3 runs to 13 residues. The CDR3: CASSLGTTYEQYF. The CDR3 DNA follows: TGTGCCAGCAGTTTAGGGACCACCTACGAGCAGTACTTC.

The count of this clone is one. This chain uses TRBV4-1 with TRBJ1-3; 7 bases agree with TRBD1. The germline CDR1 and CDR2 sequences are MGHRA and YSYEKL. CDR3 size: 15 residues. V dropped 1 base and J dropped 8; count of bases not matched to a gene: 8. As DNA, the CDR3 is TGCGCCAGCAGCCAAGTCCCGATACAGGGGTACACCATATATTTT. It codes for CASSQVPIQGYTIYF.

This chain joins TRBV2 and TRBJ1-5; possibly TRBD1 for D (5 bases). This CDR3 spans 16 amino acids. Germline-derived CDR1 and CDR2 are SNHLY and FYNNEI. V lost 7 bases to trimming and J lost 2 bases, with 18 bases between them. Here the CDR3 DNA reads TGTGCCAGCAAGTCGTTAGGGGCGGGGGGCAATCAGCCCCAGCATTTT. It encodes CASKSLGAGGNQPQHF.